These 14 T cell receptor beta chains were all obtained from the same sample, sequenced in a study of identifying expanded T cells in peripheral blood. Libraries were prepared by immunoSEQ multiplex PCR; TCRdb keeps only in-frame clonotypes and omits some of them. Among 100,000 to 150,000 clones listed, 65% to 90% were seen once. The sample was blood. The receptors here all came from a person between 18 and 70 years old in good health.

This clone was counted once. CDR3 DNA sequence: TGTGCCAGCAGTGTAACTAGCGGGGGCACAGATACGCAGTATTTT. This translates into CASSVTSGGTDTQYF. The genes are TRBV6-1 and TRBJ2-3; TRBD2 matches at 10 bases. The V gene end was trimmed by 4 bases and the J gene end by 1 base; junction bases not matched to a gene: 2. The CDR3 spans 15 residues. Germline loops: CDR1 MNHNS, CDR2 SASEGT.

V and J are TRBV29-1 and TRBJ1-2, with TRBD1 matching 7 bases. The CDR3 runs to 13 residues. With V trimmed by 3 bases and J by 6 bases, 7 bases remained unmatched. The germline CDR1 and CDR2 sequences are SQVTM and ANQGSEA. Here the CDR3 reads CSVELQGGDGYTF. CDR3 sequence (DNA): TGCAGCGTTGAGTTGCAGGGGGGTGATGGCTACACCTTC.

DNA for the CDR3: TGTGCCAGCAGCTTAAGGCCGGGACAGGGAGGTGAAAAACTGTTTTTT. This codes for CASSLRPGQGGEKLFF. The genes are TRBV7-8 and TRBJ1-4; 9 bases map to TRBD1. V was clipped by 2 bases and J by 7 bases; unmatched bases: 8. Germline CDR1 and CDR2: SGHVS and FQNEAQ. The CDR3 runs to 16 residues.

As concerns this clone: This sample includes further DNA sequences coding for the same CDR3. The chain carries TRBV28 and TRBJ2-7; D unclear. Trimming left V 6 bases short and J 4 bases short, with 10 bases between. The CDR3 covers 12 residues. CDR1 and CDR2 from the germline V gene are MDHEN and SYDVKM. CDR3 loop: CASSLGGYEQYF. The DNA for the CDR3 is TGTGCCAGCAGCCTAGGTGGTTACGAGCAGTACTTC.

As regards this clone: Other DNA sequences in the sample encode the same CDR3. CDR3 loop: CASSRTGNTEAFF. In DNA, the CDR3 is TGTGCCAGCAGCCGGACAGGGAACACTGAAGCTTTCTTT. The chain joins TRBV7-9 to TRBJ1-1, with 7 nucleotides matching TRBD1. Trimming took 5 bases from V and 1 from J; bases not matched to a gene: 1. CDR3 length: 13 residues. Germline V gene data show CDR1 as SEHNR and CDR2 as FQNEAQ (reference sequence).

This clone has just one count. The V and J genes are TRBV28 and TRBJ2-7; no clear D. V was shortened by 6 bases and J by 4 bases, with 10 bases between the two germline ends. Germline CDR1 is MDHEN and CDR2 is SYDVKM. This CDR3 contains 12 residues. CDR3 bases: TGTGCCAGCAGCCGTAAGCCGTACGAGCAGTACTTC. This sequence encodes CASSRKPYEQYF.

Points on this clone: The conserved phenylalanine or tryptophan normally closing the CDR3 is absent here, so this likely arose from a read error. This chain connects TRBV5-4 to TRBJ1-1; D uncertain. Germline V gene sequence: CDR1 SGHNT, CDR2 YYREEE (reference sequence). Trimming removed 0 bases from V and 0 bases from J, with 12 bases in between. This CDR3 comprises 16 residues. The CDR3 region is CASSLEVGPMNTEAFL. CDR3 nucleotide sequence: TGTGCCAGCAGCTTGGAGGTGGGCCCTATGAACACTGAAGCTTTCCTT.

The CDR3 nucleotides read TGTGCCAGCAGCCCCCGTCCTAGCGGGAGTCCCGGGGAGCTGTTTTTT. It is translated as CASSPRPSGSPGELFF. The V and J genes are TRBV11-3 and TRBJ2-2; TRBD2 aligns across 10 bases. The CDR3 is made up of 16 amino acids. Germline assignment: CDR1 SGHNT and CDR2 YENEEA. The V and J ends lost 5 bases and 6 bases, in that order; junction bases with no gene match: 9.

Only one count was recorded for this clone. The chain has TRBV28 and TRBJ1-5, with D possibly matching TRBD1 (6 bases). This CDR3 has 15 amino acids. Germline lookup yields CDR1 MDHEN and CDR2 SYDVKM. The V and J ends lost 4 bases and 6 bases respectively, with 16 bases between them. CDR3 amino acids: CASSSPIQGGQPQHF. The CDR3 nucleotides are TGTGCCAGCAGTTCTCCCATACAGGGAGGTCAGCCCCAGCATTTT. Full variable domain (missing parts from reference TRBV28 and TRBJ1-5): DVKVTQSSRYLVKRTGEKVFLECVQDMDHENMFWYRQDPGLGLRLIYFSYDVKMKEKGDIPEGYSVSREKKERFSLILESASTNQTSMYLCASSSPIQGGQPQHFGDGTRLSIL.

The genes are TRBV6-5 and TRBJ2-4; 9 nucleotides align to TRBD2. Germline loops: CDR1 MNHEY, CDR2 SVGAGI. This CDR3 has 16 residues. With 0 bases clipped from V and 3 bases from J, the junction kept 3 bases outside the gene matches. The CDR3 reads CASSYSSGSFKNIQYF. DNA for the CDR3: TGTGCCAGCAGTTACTCTAGCGGGAGTTTCAAAAACATTCAGTACTTC.

V is TRBV4-3 and J is TRBJ2-2, with TRBD1 as a possible D gene (6 bases). V was clipped by 0 bases and J by 7 bases, with 15 bases between them. CDR3 length equals 16 residues. CDR1 and CDR2 from the germline V gene are LGHNA and YSLEER. CDR3 nucleotide sequence: TGCGCCAGCAGCCAAGATTCCAGGGGCGCGATCGGGGAGCTGTTTTTT. Translated: CASSQDSRGAIGELFF.

The chain is built from TRBV10-3 and TRBJ2-7; 10 bases line up with TRBD1. V dropped 4 bases and J dropped 7; count of bases not matched to a gene: 7. The CDR3 has 14 amino acids. Germline CDR1 reads ENHRY; CDR2 reads SYGVKD. The CDR3 is CAISAGTGVVEQYF. The CDR3 coding sequence is TGTGCCATCAGTGCCGGGACAGGGGTAGTAGAGCAGTACTTC.

This rearrangement joins TRBV7-2 to TRBJ1-2; 8 bases fit TRBD1. V gave up 3 bases and J gave up 13 bases; unmatched junction bases: 10. The CDR3 is 13 amino acids. From germline, CDR1 is SGHTA and CDR2 FQGNSA. The CDR3 region is CASSFEPGGSSTF. CDR3 bases: TGTGCCAGCAGCTTTGAACCAGGGGGCTCCAGCACCTTC.

V and J are TRBV6-5 and TRBJ1-2, with 7 bases identical to TRBD1. The V gene's germline CDR1 is MNHEY and CDR2 SVGAGI. The CDR3 spans 13 residues. The trim removed 2 bases at V and 10 bases at J, leaving 7 bases unmatched. DNA of the CDR3: TGTGCCAGCAGTTACGTTCAGGGGGGGACCTACACCTTC. Protein sequence: CASSYVQGGTYTF.